This T cell receptor beta chain was sequenced in a study of cytomegalovirus exposure and HLA in healthy donors. Study conclusions and caveats: A list of about 180 TCR beta chains associated with cytomegalovirus was given.

This CDR3 region has 14 residues. V shed 3 bases and J shed 1 base, with 11 bases lying between them. From germline, CDR1 is SGHRS and CDR2 YFSETQ. To note about this clone: Its antigen is still unknown.

PCR amplification relied on 60 Vbeta primers (plus 13 Jbeta primers). Clones were sequenced by immunoSEQ multiplex PCR, and TCRdb holds only the in-frame ones, with some missing. This sample has under 250,000 clones, with 76% found just once. Material for sequencing was PBMCs. V usage is TRBV5-1 and J usage is TRBJ2-7, with a tentative D call TRBD1 (6 bases). This TCR derives from a young man in good health and CMV-seronegative. The chain's CDR3 is CASSSGVGSYEQYF. Here the CDR3 DNA reads TGCGCCAGCAGCTCAGGGGTAGGGTCCTACGAGCAGTACTTC. Full variable domain (rest looked up from reference TRBV5-1 and TRBJ2-7): KAGVTQTPRYLIKTRGQQVTLSCSPISGHRSVSWYQQTPGQGLQFLFEYFSETQRNKGNFPGRFSGRQFSNSRSEMNVSTLELGDSALYLCASSSGVGSYEQYFGPGTRLTVT.